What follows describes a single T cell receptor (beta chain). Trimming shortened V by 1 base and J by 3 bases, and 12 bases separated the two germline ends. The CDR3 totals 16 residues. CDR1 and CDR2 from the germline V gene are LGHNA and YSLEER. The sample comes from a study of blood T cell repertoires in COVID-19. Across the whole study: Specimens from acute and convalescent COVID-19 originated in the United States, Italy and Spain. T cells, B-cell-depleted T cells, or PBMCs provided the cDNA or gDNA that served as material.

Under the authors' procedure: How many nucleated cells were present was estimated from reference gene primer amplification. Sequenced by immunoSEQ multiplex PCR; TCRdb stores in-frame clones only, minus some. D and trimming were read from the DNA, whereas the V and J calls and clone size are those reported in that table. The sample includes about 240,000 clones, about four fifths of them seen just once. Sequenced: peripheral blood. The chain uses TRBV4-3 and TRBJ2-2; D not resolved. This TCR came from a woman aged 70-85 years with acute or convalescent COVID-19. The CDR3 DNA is TGCGCCAGCAGCCAAGGATCTAAGCAATACACCGGGGAGCTGTTTTTT. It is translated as CASSQGSKQYTGELFF.